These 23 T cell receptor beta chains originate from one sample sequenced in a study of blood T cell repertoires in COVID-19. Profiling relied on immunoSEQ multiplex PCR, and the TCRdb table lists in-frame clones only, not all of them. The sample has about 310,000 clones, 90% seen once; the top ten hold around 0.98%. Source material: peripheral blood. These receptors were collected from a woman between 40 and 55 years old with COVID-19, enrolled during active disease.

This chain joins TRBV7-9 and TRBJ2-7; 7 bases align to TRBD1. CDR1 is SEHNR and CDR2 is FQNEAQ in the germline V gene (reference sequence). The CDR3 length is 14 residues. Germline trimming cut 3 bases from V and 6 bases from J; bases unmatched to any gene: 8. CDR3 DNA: TGTGCCAGCAGCTTCGAGACAGGGACGGGCGAGCAGTACTTC. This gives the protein CASSFETGTGEQYF.

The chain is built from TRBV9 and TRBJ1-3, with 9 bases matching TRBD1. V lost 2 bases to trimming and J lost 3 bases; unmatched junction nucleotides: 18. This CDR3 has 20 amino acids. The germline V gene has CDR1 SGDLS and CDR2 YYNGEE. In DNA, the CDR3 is TGTGCCAGCAGCGTGACCGCCGGGACAGGGTGGGCTACGGGTGGAAACACCATATATTTT. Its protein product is CASSVTAGTGWATGGNTIYF. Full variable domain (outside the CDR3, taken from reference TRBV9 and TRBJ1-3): DSGVTQTPKHLITATGQRVTLRCSPRSGDLSVYWYQQSLDQGLQFLIQYYNGEERAKGNILERFSAQQFPDLHSELNLSSLELGDSALYFCASSVTAGTGWATGGNTIYFGEGSWLTVV.

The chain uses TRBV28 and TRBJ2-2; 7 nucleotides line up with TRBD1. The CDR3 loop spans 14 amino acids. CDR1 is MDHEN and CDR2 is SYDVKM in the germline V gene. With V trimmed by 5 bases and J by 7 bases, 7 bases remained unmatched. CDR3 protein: CASSQTGVGGELFF. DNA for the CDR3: TGTGCCAGCAGTCAAACAGGGGTTGGCGGGGAGCTGTTTTTT.

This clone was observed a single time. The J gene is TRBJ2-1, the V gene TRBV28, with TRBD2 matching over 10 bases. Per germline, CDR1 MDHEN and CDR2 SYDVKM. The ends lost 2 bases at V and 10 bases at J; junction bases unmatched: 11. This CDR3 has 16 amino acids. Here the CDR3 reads CASSLLAGEWVREQFF. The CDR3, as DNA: TGTGCCAGCAGTTTACTAGCGGGAGAGTGGGTAAGGGAGCAGTTCTTC.

The CDR3 DNA reads TGTGCCACCGCCGGGAGAGGAACAGATACGCAGTATTTT. Amino acid sequence: CATAGRGTDTQYF. The V gene is TRBV24-1, the J gene TRBJ2-3, with D possibly being TRBD2 (6 bases). Trimming took 9 bases from V and 3 from J, leaving 12 bases between them. The CDR3 loop spans 13 amino acids. Germline lookup yields CDR1 KGHDR and CDR2 SFDVKD.

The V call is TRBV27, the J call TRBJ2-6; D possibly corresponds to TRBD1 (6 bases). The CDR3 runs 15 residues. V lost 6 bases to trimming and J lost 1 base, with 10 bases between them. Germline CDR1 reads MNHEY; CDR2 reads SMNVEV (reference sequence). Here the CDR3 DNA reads TGTGCCAGCAGACATAGGGGGTCTGGGGCCAACGTCCTGACTTTC. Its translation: CASRHRGSGANVLTF.

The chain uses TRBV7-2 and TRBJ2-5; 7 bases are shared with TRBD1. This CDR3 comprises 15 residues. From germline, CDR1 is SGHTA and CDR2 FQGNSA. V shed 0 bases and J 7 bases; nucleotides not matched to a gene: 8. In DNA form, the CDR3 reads TGTGCCAGCAGCTTAGCAGGGACAGACTTGAGGACCCAGTACTTC. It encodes CASSLAGTDLRTQYF.

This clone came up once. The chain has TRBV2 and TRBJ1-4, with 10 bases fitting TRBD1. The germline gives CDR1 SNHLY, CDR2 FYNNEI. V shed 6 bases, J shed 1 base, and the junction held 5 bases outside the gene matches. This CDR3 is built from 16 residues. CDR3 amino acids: CASRRQGALTNEKLFF. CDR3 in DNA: TGTGCCAGCAGGAGACAGGGGGCCCTAACTAATGAAAAACTGTTTTTT. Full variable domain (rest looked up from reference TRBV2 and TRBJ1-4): EPEVTQTPSHQVTQMGQEVILRCVPISNHLYFYWYRQILGQKVEFLVSFYNNEISEKSEIFDDQFSVERPDGSNFTLKIRSTKLEDSAMYFCASRRQGALTNEKLFFGSGTQLSVL.

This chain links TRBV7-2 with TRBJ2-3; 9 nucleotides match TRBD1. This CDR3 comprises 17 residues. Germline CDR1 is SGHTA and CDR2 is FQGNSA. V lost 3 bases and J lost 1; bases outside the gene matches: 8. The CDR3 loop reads CASSLPGQGLGTDTQYF. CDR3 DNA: TGTGCCAGCAGCTTGCCGGGACAGGGTCTGGGCACAGATACGCAGTATTTT.

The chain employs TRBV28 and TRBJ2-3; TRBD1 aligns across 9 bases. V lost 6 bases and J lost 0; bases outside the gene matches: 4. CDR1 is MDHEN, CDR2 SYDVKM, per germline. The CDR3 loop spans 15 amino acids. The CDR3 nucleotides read TGTGCCAGCAGCACGACAGGGGGAAGCACAGATACGCAGTATTTT. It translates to CASSTTGGSTDTQYF.

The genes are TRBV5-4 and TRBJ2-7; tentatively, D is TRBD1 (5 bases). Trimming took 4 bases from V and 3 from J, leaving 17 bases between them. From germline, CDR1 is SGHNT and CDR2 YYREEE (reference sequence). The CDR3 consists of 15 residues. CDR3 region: CASSLLKQANYEQYF. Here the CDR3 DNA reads TGTGCCAGCAGCCTGCTCAAACAGGCAAACTACGAGCAGTACTTC.

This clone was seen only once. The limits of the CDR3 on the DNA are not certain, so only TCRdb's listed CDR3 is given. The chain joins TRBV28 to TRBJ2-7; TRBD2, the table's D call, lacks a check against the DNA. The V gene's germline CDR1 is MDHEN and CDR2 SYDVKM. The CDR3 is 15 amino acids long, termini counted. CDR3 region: CASSFGEGNRDEQYF.

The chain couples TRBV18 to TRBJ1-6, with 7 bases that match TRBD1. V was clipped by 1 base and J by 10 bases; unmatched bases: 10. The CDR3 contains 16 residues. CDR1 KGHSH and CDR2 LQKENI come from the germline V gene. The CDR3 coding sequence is TGTGCCAGCTCACCACGGGCCGACAGGGAAGGATCACCCCTCCACTTT. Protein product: CASSPRADREGSPLHF.

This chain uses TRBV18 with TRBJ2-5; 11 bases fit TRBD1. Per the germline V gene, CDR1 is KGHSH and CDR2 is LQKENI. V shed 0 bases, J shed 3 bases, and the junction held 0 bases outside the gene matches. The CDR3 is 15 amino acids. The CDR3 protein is CASSPPGQGEETQYF. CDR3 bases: TGTGCCAGCTCACCACCGGGACAGGGGGAAGAGACCCAGTACTTC.

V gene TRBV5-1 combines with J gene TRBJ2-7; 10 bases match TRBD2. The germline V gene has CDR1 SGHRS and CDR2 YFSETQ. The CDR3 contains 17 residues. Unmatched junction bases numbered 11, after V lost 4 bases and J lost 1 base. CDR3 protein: CASSPPGLAGESYEQYF. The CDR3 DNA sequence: TGCGCCAGCAGCCCTCCGGGGCTAGCGGGAGAGTCCTACGAGCAGTACTTC.

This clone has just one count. Here the CDR3 reads CASSQALLNEQFF. The CDR3 nucleotides read TGCGCCAGCAGCCAAGCCCTTCTTAATGAGCAGTTCTTC. The V gene is TRBV4-3, the J gene TRBJ2-1; D gene unclear. The CDR3 covers 13 residues. Trimming left V 1 base short and J 7 bases short, with 8 bases between. Germline lookup yields CDR1 LGHNA and CDR2 YSLEER.

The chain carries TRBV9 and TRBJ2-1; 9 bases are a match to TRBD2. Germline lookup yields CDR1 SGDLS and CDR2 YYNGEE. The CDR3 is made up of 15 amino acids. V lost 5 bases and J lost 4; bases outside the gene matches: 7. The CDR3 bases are TGTGCCAGCAGTGTCCAGGCGGGGGGGTACAATGAGCAGTTCTTC. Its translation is CASSVQAGGYNEQFF.

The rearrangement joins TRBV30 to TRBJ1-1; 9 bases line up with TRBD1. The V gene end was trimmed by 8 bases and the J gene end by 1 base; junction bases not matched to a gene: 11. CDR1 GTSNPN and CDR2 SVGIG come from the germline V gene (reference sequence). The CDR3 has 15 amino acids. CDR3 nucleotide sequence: TGTGCCCGGCTGCCTCCGGGACAGGGGAACACTGAAGCTTTCTTT. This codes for CARLPPGQGNTEAFF.

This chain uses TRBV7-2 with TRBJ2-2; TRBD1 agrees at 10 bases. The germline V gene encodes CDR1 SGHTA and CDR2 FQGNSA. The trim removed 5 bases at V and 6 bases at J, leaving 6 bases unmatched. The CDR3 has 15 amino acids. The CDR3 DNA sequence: TGTGCCAGCAGCCATCCGGGACAGGGGTCCGGGGAGCTGTTTTTT. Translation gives CASSHPGQGSGELFF.

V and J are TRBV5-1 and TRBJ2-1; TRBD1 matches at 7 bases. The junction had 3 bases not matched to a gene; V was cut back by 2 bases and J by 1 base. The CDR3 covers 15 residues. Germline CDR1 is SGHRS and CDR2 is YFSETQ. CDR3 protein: CASSFGDSSYNEQFF. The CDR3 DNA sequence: TGCGCCAGCAGCTTCGGGGACAGTTCCTACAATGAGCAGTTCTTC.

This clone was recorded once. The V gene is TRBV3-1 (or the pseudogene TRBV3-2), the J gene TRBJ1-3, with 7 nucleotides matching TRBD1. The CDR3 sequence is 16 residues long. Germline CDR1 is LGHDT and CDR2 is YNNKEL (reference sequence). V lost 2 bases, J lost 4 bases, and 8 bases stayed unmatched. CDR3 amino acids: CASSQPPGGQGNTIYF. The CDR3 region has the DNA TGTGCCAGCAGCCAACCCCCTGGGGGACAGGGAAACACCATATATTTT.

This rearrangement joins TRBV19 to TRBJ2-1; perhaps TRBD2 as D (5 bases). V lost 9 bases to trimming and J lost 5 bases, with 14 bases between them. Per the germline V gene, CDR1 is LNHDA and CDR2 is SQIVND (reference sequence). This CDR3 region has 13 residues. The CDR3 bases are TGTGCCAGCCAACCCCGGGGAAACAATGAGCAGTTCTTC. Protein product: CASQPRGNNEQFF.

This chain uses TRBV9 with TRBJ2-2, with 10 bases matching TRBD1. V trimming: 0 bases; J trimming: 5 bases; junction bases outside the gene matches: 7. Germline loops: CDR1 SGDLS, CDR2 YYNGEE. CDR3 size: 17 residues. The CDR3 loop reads CASSVDPGQGSTGELFF. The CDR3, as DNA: TGTGCCAGCAGCGTAGATCCGGGACAGGGGTCGACCGGGGAGCTGTTTTTT. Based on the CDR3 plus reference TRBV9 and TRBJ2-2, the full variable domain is DSGVTQTPKHLITATGQRVTLRCSPRSGDLSVYWYQQSLDQGLQFLIQYYNGEERAKGNILERFSAQQFPDLHSELNLSSLELGDSALYFCASSVDPGQGSTGELFFGEGSRLTVL.